This TCR beta chain was identified during a study of CD8 T cells in Susac syndrome. Overall study context: Patients with Susac syndrome who were sequenced included six with active disease and about 8 in remission. Blood was drawn from patients with Susac syndrome. At that point, they were therapy-naive, on corticosteroids, or on intravenous immunoglobulin alone.

The RNA, roughly 0.45 to 1 ug, was put through reverse transcription using random hexamers. TCRdb called the immunoSEQ multiplex PCR reads again in MiXCR, with one record for every CDR3 protein. The sample holds approximately 210,000 distinct CDR3 sequences; 94% are singletons and the top ten take about 0.15%. V dropped 6 bases and J dropped 4; count of bases not matched to a gene: 4. The CDR3 extends over 13 amino acids. Germline-derived CDR1 and CDR2 are KGHDR and SFDVKD. Broader study findings: The study's TCR sequencing and HLA analysis covered a relatively small number of individuals, and the study acknowledged this.

Negative magnetic isolation gave CD8+ and CD4+ cells; FACS enriched CD8+ TEMRA. In regard to this clonotype: What it recognizes is unknown.

This rearrangement joins TRBV24-1 to TRBJ1-1; TRBD1 matches at 7 bases. Sequencing was performed on CD4+ T cells from PBMCs. This sequence was found in a human donor with Susac syndrome. As DNA, the CDR3 is TGTGCCACCAGTTCACAGGGGAGCACTGAAGCTTTCTTT. Translated: CATSSQGSTEAFF.